Below are 13 T cell receptor beta chains sequenced from a single sample in a study of blood T cell repertoires in COVID-19. This table comes from immunoSEQ multiplex PCR, and its TCRdb copy is limited to in-frame clones, with some not included. The sample carries nearly 250,000 clones, 86% recorded once. Sequenced: peripheral blood. The receptors stem from a woman between 55 and 75 years old who had recovered from COVID-19.

The chain recombines TRBV7-2 with TRBJ2-3; perhaps TRBD1 as D (6 bases). Germline lookup yields CDR1 SGHTA and CDR2 FQGNSA. The ends were cut back, 5 bases at V and 4 bases at J, with 10 bases in the middle. The CDR3 has 13 amino acids. The CDR3, as DNA: TGTGCCAGCAGCGAAACAGGGCCAGATACGCAGTATTTT. It translates to CASSETGPDTQYF.

The chain is built from TRBV28 and TRBJ2-7; TRBD1 matches at 9 bases. Germline assignment: CDR1 MDHEN and CDR2 SYDVKM. The CDR3 is made up of 15 amino acids. With V trimmed by 4 bases and J by 3 bases, 7 bases remained unmatched. The CDR3 is CASSSAGTGLYEQYF. CDR3 in DNA: TGTGCCAGCAGTTCGGCCGGGACAGGGCTCTACGAGCAGTACTTC.

The chain employs TRBV7-9 and TRBJ1-5; 9 nucleotides align to TRBD1. CDR1 SEHNR and CDR2 FQNEAQ come from the germline V gene (reference sequence). The CDR3 is 17 residues long. V lost 1 base, J lost 0 bases, and 4 bases stayed unmatched. The CDR3 is CASSLGQGDNSNQPQHF. The CDR3 region has the DNA TGTGCCAGCAGCTTAGGACAGGGGGACAATAGCAATCAGCCCCAGCATTTT. The full variable domain, rest sourced from reference TRBV7-9 and TRBJ1-5, is DTGVSQNPRHKITKRGQNVTFRCDPISEHNRLYWYRQTLGQGPEFLTYFQNEAQLEKSRLLSDRFSAERPKGSFSTLEIQRTEQGDSAMYLCASSLGQGDNSNQPQHFGDGTRLSIL.

The J gene is TRBJ1-1, the V gene TRBV4-1; D is undetermined. Germline V gene sequence: CDR1 MGHRA, CDR2 YSYEKL. Trimming removed 4 bases from V and 4 bases from J, with 10 bases in between. The CDR3 contains 13 residues. DNA for the CDR3: TGCGCCAGCAGCCCTCTTTTTAGCACTGAAGCTTTCTTT. Protein product: CASSPLFSTEAFF.

In DNA, the CDR3 is TGTGCCATCAGACAGTTTAGGAACACTGAAGCTTTCTTT. Amino acid sequence: CAIRQFRNTEAFF. The genes are TRBV10-3 and TRBJ1-1; no clear D. Germline lookup yields CDR1 ENHRY and CDR2 SYGVKD. V lost 6 bases, J lost 1 base, and 9 bases lay in between. CDR3 length: 13 residues.

The chain employs TRBV6-2 or TRBV6-3 and TRBJ2-7; 9 bases align to TRBD2. The CDR3 contains 15 residues. The V segment lost 4 bases and the J segment 6 bases; nucleotides outside the gene matches: 10. Germline assignment: CDR1 MNHEY and CDR2 SVGEGT. For the CDR3, the DNA is TGTGCCAGCAGTTTGATTAGCGGGGGCTCGGGCGAGCAGTACTTC. Protein product: CASSLISGGSGEQYF.

The rearrangement uses TRBV6-4 and TRBJ2-2, with TRBD1 matching 10 bases. The germline CDR1 and CDR2 sequences are MRHNA and SNTAGT. With V trimmed by 1 base and J by 5 bases, 1 base remained unmatched. The CDR3 covers 15 residues. The CDR3 DNA reads TGTGCCAGCAGTGACTGGGACAGGGGTACCGGGGAGCTGTTTTTT. Residues: CASSDWDRGTGELFF.

The rearrangement links TRBV28 to TRBJ1-5, with 7 bases lining up with TRBD1. The J segment lost 7 bases and the V segment lost 8 bases, leaving 8 bases of the junction unmatched. Looked up from germline, CDR1 is MDHEN and CDR2 is SYDVKM. The CDR3 covers 13 residues. CDR3 DNA sequence: TGTGCCAGCCTGACAGGGACGGGCCAGCCCCAGCATTTT. Protein product: CASLTGTGQPQHF.

The J gene is TRBJ2-2, the V gene TRBV7-2, with 7 bases matching TRBD1. V gave up 5 bases and J gave up 8 bases; unmatched junction bases: 8. Germline loops: CDR1 SGHTA, CDR2 FQGNSA. There are 14 residues in the CDR3. The CDR3 DNA is TGTGCCAGCAGCCAAGGGACAGCCATAGGGGAGCTGTTTTTT. Encoded protein: CASSQGTAIGELFF.

There are a few counts of this clone. CDR3 DNA: TGTGCCAGCAGTTTATCTCGGGGGATAACCTCCTACAATGAGCAGTTCTTC. This codes for CASSLSRGITSYNEQFF. This sequence joins TRBV27 and TRBJ2-1; D perhaps matches TRBD2 (6 bases). Trimming shortened V by 0 bases and J by 0 bases, and 12 bases separated the two germline ends. Germline CDR1 is MNHEY and CDR2 is SMNVEV (reference sequence). The CDR3 extends over 17 amino acids.

J is TRBJ1-2 and V is TRBV20-1, with a tentative D call TRBD1 (5 bases). The CDR3 sequence is 12 residues long. Germline assignment: CDR1 DFQATT and CDR2 SNEGSKA (reference sequence). Trimming pared 6 bases from V and 4 bases from J, leaving 12 bases between. The CDR3 DNA is TGCAGTGCCAGTCAGGGCATCTATGGCTACACCTTC. Protein product: CSASQGIYGYTF.

The V and J genes are TRBV5-4 and TRBJ1-3; TRBD1 matches at 7 bases. V gave up 4 bases and J gave up 4 bases; unmatched junction bases: 5. Germline V lookup: CDR1 SGHNT, CDR2 YYREEE (reference sequence). The CDR3 sequence is 14 residues long. The DNA of the CDR3 is TGTGCCAGCAGCACCGTGACAGGGGGAAACACCATATATTTT. It specifies CASSTVTGGNTIYF. The entire variable domain, with the rest obtained from reference TRBV5-4 and TRBJ1-3, is as follows: ETGVTQSPTHLIKTRGQQVTLRCSSQSGHNTVSWYQQALGQGPQFIFQYYREEENGRGNFPPRFSGLQFPNYSSELNVNALELDDSALYLCASSTVTGGNTIYFGEGSWLTVV.

V usage is TRBV19 and J usage is TRBJ2-3; D is undetermined. This CDR3 is built from 15 residues. V shed 1 base and J shed 0 bases, with 8 bases lying between them. Germline V CDR1 and CDR2: LNHDA, SQIVND (reference sequence). The CDR3 protein is CASSIGPRSTDTQYF. Written as DNA, the CDR3 is TGTGCCAGTAGTATAGGCCCGCGTAGCACAGATACGCAGTATTTT.